This T cell receptor (beta chain) was sequenced for a study of cytomegalovirus exposure and HLA in healthy donors. Germline V gene lookup returns CDR1 SNHLY and CDR2 FYNNEI. This CDR3 has 13 amino acids. The germline V and J ends were trimmed by 5 bases and 6 bases, with 13 bases remaining between them. Primers for the PCR totalled 60 Vbeta and 13 Jbeta. Assay: immunoSEQ multiplex PCR; the TCRdb copy retains only in-frame clones and omits some. The top ten hold more than 0.2% of the sample, which has more than 150,000 clones, roughly 87% seen once. The receptor comes from a girl in the first two years of life in good health and CMV-seronegative. The chain employs TRBV2 and TRBJ1-2; D perhaps matches TRBD1 (6 bases). The sequenced sample was PBMCs. The CDR3 region has the DNA TGTGCCAGCAGTTCGACAGGTTGGAATGGCTACACCTTC. It encodes CASSSTGWNGYTF. Full variable domain (missing parts from reference TRBV2 and TRBJ1-2): EPEVTQTPSHQVTQMGQEVILRCVPISNHLYFYWYRQILGQKVEFLVSFYNNEISEKSEIFDDQFSVERPDGSNFTLKIRSTKLEDSAMYFCASSSTGWNGYTFGSGTRLTVV.